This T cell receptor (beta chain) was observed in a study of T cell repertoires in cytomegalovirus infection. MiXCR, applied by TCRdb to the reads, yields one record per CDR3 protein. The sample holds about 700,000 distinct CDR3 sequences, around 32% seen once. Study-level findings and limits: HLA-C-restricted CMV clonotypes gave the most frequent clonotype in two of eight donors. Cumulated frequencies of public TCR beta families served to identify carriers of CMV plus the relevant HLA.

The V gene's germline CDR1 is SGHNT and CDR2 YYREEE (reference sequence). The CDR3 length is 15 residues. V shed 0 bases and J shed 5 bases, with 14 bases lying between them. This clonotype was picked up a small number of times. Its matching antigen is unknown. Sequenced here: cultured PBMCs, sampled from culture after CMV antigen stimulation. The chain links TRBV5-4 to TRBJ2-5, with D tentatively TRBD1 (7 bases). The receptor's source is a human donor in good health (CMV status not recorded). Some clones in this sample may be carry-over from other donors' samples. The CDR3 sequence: CASSLDRGLLETQYF. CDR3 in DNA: TGTGCCAGCAGCTTGGACAGGGGACTGTTGGAGACCCAGTACTTC.